This T cell receptor beta chain was documented in a study of CXCR3-negative and CXCR3-positive naive CD8 T cells. In the study overall: The libraries together contributed 110 million to 150 million TRB reads, each supplying about 1.5 +/- 0.3 million.

Via 5' RACE with UMI labels, TRB cDNA libraries were prepared. TCRdb reprocessed the 5' RACE reads, with one entry per CDR3 protein and no DNA. Its clone listing holds 100,000 to 150,000 distinct CDR3 sequences. Study-level points and caveats: Naive CXCR3-negative and CXCR3-positive cells had similar TRBV-TRBJ usage; memory differed. Memory CD8+ cells had much lower diversity, and both naive subsets had comparably high diversity.

In the case of this clonotype: The antigen is not known.

Sequenced: naive CXCR3- CD8+ T cells from blood. Subset specified: CD45RO-CCR7+CD27+CD95- naive CD8+ T cells lacking CXCR3 (TNR3-). This TCR derives from a human donor in good health. Some clones in this sample may be carry-over from other donors' samples.

CDR3 loop: CSAGGSSESSYEQYF. The rearrangement joins TRBV29-1 to TRBJ2-7; TCRdb's D gene call, TRBD2, goes unchecked for lack of DNA. From germline, CDR1 is SQVTM and CDR2 ANQGSEA. CDR3 length: 15 residues.